This passage covers 20 T cell receptor beta chains from one sample sequenced in a study of CD8 T cells in Susac syndrome. The authors reverse transcribed about 0.5 to 1 ug RNA with random hexamers. TCRdb re-called the immunoSEQ multiplex PCR reads with MiXCR, one entry per CDR3 protein. The repertoire has 78,000 or so distinct CDR3 sequences, approximately 94% of them found once; the top ten carry roughly 0.39%. Source material: CD8+ T cells from PBMCs. These receptor sequences come from a human donor with multiple sclerosis.

The genes are TRBV6-1 and TRBJ2-5; unclear D gene. V lost 1 base and J 5 bases, leaving 14 bases between the germline ends. Germline V lookup: CDR1 MNHNS, CDR2 SASEGT. The CDR3 spans 15 residues. The CDR3 spells CASSEGPRETETQYF. Written as DNA, the CDR3 is TGTGCCAGCAGTGAAGGGCCTAGAGAGACGGAGACCCAGTACTTC.

The chain has TRBV5-4 and TRBJ1-1; weak D call: TRBD1 (6 bases). The CDR3 is 13 residues long. Trimming left V 5 bases short and J 5 bases short, with 13 bases between. Germline V gene data show CDR1 as SGHNT and CDR2 as YYREEE (reference sequence). CDR3 loop: CASSPTGWTEAFF. The CDR3 DNA reads as TGTGCCAGCAGTCCTACAGGGTGGACTGAAGCTTTCTTT. Based on the CDR3 plus reference TRBV5-4 and TRBJ1-1, the full variable domain is ETGVTQSPTHLIKTRGQQVTLRCSSQSGHNTVSWYQQALGQGPQFIFQYYREEENGRGNFPPRFSGLQFPNYSSELNVNALELDDSALYLCASSPTGWTEAFFGQGTRLTVV.

The chain carries TRBV12-3 or TRBV12-4 and TRBJ1-5; D not resolved. V shed 3 bases and J shed 10 bases, with 16 bases lying between them. The CDR3 is 14 residues long. The CDR3 nucleotides read TGTGCCAGCAGTTTGGCGCCCGGTGTATTACCCCAGCATTTT. As protein: CASSLAPGVLPQHF.

CDR3 protein: CASSESSGRADEQYF. The CDR3 coding sequence is TGTGCCAGCAGTGAATCTAGCGGGAGGGCGGACGAGCAGTACTTC. V gene TRBV2 combines with J gene TRBJ2-7; 12 bases agree with TRBD2. The V gene end was trimmed by 2 bases and the J gene end by 5 bases; junction bases not matched to a gene: 4. This CDR3 is built from 15 residues. Germline V lookup: CDR1 SNHLY, CDR2 FYNNEI.

V and J are TRBV4-1 and TRBJ2-3, with TRBD2 matching over 10 bases. The CDR3 totals 16 residues. The J segment lost 0 bases and the V segment lost 7 bases, leaving 7 bases of the junction unmatched. CDR1 and CDR2 from the germline V gene are MGHRA and YSYEKL. The CDR3 DNA reads as TGCGCCAGCAAAAAAGGACTAGCGGATAGCACAGATACGCAGTATTTT. Amino acids: CASKKGLADSTDTQYF.

This chain joins TRBV9 and TRBJ2-3; a possible D gene is TRBD2 (5 bases). The CDR3 has 13 amino acids. Germline V gene sequence: CDR1 SGDLS, CDR2 YYNGEE. Trimming removed 2 bases from V and 5 bases from J, with 9 bases in between. The CDR3 nucleotides read TGTGCCAGCAGCGTGGCGGGCAAAGATACGCAGTATTTT. As protein: CASSVAGKDTQYF.

J is TRBJ1-3 and V is TRBV4-1; D unresolved. Trimming shortened V by 1 base and J by 0 bases, and 10 bases separated the two germline ends. The germline V gene has CDR1 MGHRA and CDR2 YSYEKL. The CDR3 loop spans 16 amino acids. CDR3 in amino acids: CASSQGRASSGNTIYF. The CDR3 DNA is TGCGCCAGCAGCCAAGGGAGGGCGAGCTCTGGAAACACCATATATTTT.

The genes are TRBV7-8 and TRBJ2-2; tentative D call: TRBD2 (6 bases). V was trimmed by 0 bases and J by 5 bases, leaving 13 bases between them. Germline CDR1 is SGHVS and CDR2 is FQNEAQ. The CDR3 covers 16 residues. This CDR3 is CASSLAGAGRTGELFF. The CDR3 DNA reads TGTGCCAGCAGCTTAGCAGGAGCAGGGAGGACCGGGGAGCTGTTTTTT. The full variable domain, with the rest looked up from reference TRBV7-8 and TRBJ2-2, is GAGVSQSPRYKVAKRGQDVALRCDPISGHVSLFWYQQALGQGPEFLTYFQNEAQLDKSGLPSDRFFAERPEGSVSTLKIQRTQQEDSAVYLCASSLAGAGRTGELFFGEGSRLTVL.

CDR3 protein: CASSYGEQFF. In nucleotides, the CDR3 is TGTGCCAGCAGTTATGGTGAGCAGTTCTTC. This chain connects TRBV6-2 or TRBV6-3 to TRBJ2-1; D remains ambiguous. This CDR3 spans 10 amino acids. Trimming left V 3 bases short and J 9 bases short, with 3 bases between. Germline V gene lookup returns CDR1 MNHEY and CDR2 SVGEGT.

This chain connects TRBV12-5 to TRBJ2-1, with 13 positions matching TRBD2. Germline V gene data show CDR1 as LGHNT and CDR2 as FRNRAP. Germline trimming cut 3 bases from V and 4 bases from J; bases unmatched to any gene: 6. The CDR3 runs 17 residues. The CDR3 DNA follows: TGTGCTAGTGGTTTTTTACTAGCGGGAGGGCCTTACAATGAGCAGTTCTTC. Its translation is CASGFLLAGGPYNEQFF. The entire variable domain, with the rest obtained from reference TRBV12-5 and TRBJ2-1, is as follows: DARVTQTPRHKVTEMGQEVTMRCQPILGHNTVFWYRQTMMQGLELLAYFRNRAPLDDSGMPKDRFSAEMPDATLATLKIQPSEPRDSAVYFCASGFLLAGGPYNEQFFGPGTRLTVL.

There are a few counts of this clonotype. V and J are TRBV5-4 and TRBJ1-1; a possible D gene is TRBD1 (6 bases). Trimming pared 8 bases from V and 6 bases from J, leaving 11 bases between. In germline, CDR1 is SGHNT, CDR2 YYREEE (reference sequence). The CDR3 sequence is 11 residues long. CDR3 amino acids: CASIRGSEAFF. CDR3 coding DNA: TGTGCCAGTATTAGGGGGTCTGAAGCTTTCTTT.

The chain uses TRBV3-1 and TRBJ2-7; D is perhaps TRBD1 or TRBD2 (5 bases each). Germline V gene lookup returns CDR1 LGHDT and CDR2 YNNKEL (reference sequence). The CDR3 length is 19 residues. The germline V and J ends were trimmed by 0 bases and 0 bases, with 21 bases remaining between them. The CDR3 nucleotides read TGTGCCAGCAGCCAAGAGGGGGTTCCTGGCAGGGCCTACTCCTACGAGCAGTACTTC. Its protein is CASSQEGVPGRAYSYEQYF.

In nucleotides, the CDR3 is TGTGCCAGCAGCTGGACAGGGGGAGGCGAGCAGTTCTTC. It yields the protein CASSWTGGGEQFF. This chain connects TRBV14 to TRBJ2-1; 10 positions match TRBD1. The V and J ends lost 5 bases and 10 bases, in that order; junction bases with no gene match: 5. The CDR3 has 13 amino acids. Germline V gives CDR1 SGHDN, CDR2 FVKESK.

A note on this clonotype: The junction and the germline gene differ at one end; a read error may be behind it. This chain links TRBV12-3 or TRBV12-4 with TRBJ2-1; TRBD2 agrees at 7 bases. This CDR3 comprises 11 residues. The chain's CDR3 is CASSLAAEQFF. The DNA for the CDR3 is TGTGCCAGCAGTCTAGCGGCTGAGCAGTTCTTC.

The chain carries TRBV7-8 and TRBJ2-2, with D perhaps TRBD1 (6 bases). CDR1 is SGHVS and CDR2 is FQNEAQ in the germline V gene. V was shortened by 8 bases and J by 5 bases, with 15 bases between the two germline ends. This CDR3 is built from 14 residues. The DNA for the CDR3 is TGTGCCAGCGGGGGCGGCATGGGGACCGGGGAGCTGTTTTTT. It encodes CASGGGMGTGELFF.

V gene TRBV12-3 or TRBV12-4 combines with J gene TRBJ2-1; the match to TRBD2 covers 9 bases. V dropped 5 bases and J dropped 6; count of bases not matched to a gene: 8. This CDR3 is built from 15 residues. CDR3 sequence (DNA): TGTGCCAGCAGTCCCCTGGCGGGAGGGGGCAATGAGCAGTTCTTC. Amino acid sequence: CASSPLAGGGNEQFF.

V usage is TRBV7-2 and J usage is TRBJ1-2; possible D gene TRBD1, 6 bases. From germline, CDR1 is SGHTA and CDR2 FQGNSA. V was pared by 5 bases and J by 3 bases, with 10 bases between. The CDR3 is 13 amino acids. CDR3 bases: TGTGCCAGCAGCCAAACAGGGCACTATGGCTACACCTTC. Amino acids: CASSQTGHYGYTF. The full variable domain, in which reference TRBV7-2 and TRBJ1-2 provide the parts outside the CDR3, is GAGVSQSPSNKVTEKGKDVELRCDPISGHTALYWYRQSLGQGLEFLIYFQGNSAPDKSGLPSDRFSAERTGGSVSTLTIQRTQQEDSAVYLCASSQTGHYGYTFGSGTRLTVV.

This chain joins TRBV27 and TRBJ1-1; D is ambiguous. The germline V and J ends were trimmed by 6 bases and 5 bases, with 13 bases remaining between them. CDR1 is MNHEY and CDR2 is SMNVEV in the germline V gene (reference sequence). The CDR3 loop spans 13 amino acids. The CDR3 DNA reads as TGTGCCAGCAGCCCTGGCCCCGGGACTGAAGCTTTCTTT. Its protein product is CASSPGPGTEAFF.

The genes are TRBV6-5 and TRBJ2-3, with TRBD2 identical over 11 bases. The CDR3 sequence is 15 residues long. Germline trimming cut 6 bases from V and 2 bases from J; bases unmatched to any gene: 4. The germline V gene has CDR1 MNHEY and CDR2 SVGAGI. Here the CDR3 reads CASRTTSGITDTQYF. As DNA, the CDR3 is TGTGCCAGCAGGACGACTAGCGGGATCACAGATACGCAGTATTTT.

The rearrangement joins TRBV29-1 to TRBJ1-4, with a tentative D call TRBD1 (6 bases). V was pared by 5 bases and J by 10 bases, with 11 bases between. CDR1 is SQVTM, CDR2 ANQGSEA, per germline. The CDR3 covers 11 residues. CDR3 bases: TGCAGCGTTCACAGGGCCGGAAAACTGTTTTTT. Translation: CSVHRAGKLFF.